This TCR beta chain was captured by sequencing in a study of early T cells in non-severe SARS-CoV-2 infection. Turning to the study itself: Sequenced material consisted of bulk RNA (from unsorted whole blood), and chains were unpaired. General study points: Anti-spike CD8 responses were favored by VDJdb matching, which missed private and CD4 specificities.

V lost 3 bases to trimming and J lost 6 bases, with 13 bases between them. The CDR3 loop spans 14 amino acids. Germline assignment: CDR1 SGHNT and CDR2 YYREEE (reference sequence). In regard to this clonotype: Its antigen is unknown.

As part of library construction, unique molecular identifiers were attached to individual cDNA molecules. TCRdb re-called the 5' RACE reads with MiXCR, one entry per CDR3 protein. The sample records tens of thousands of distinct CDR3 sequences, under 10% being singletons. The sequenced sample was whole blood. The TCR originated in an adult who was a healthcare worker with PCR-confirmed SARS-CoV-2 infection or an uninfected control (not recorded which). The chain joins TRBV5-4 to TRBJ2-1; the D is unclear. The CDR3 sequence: CASSSDKGTNEQFF. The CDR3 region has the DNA TGTGCCAGCAGCTCGGATAAGGGCACCAATGAGCAGTTCTTC.